This TCR beta chain was found in a study of blood T cell repertoires in COVID-19. Study in general: COVID-19 samples, acute and convalescent, were from the United States, Italy and Spain. PBMCs, B-cell-depleted T cells, or T cells provided the cDNA or gDNA that made up the material.

Produced via immunoSEQ multiplex PCR; TCRdb's table is partial and in-frame only. The repertoire consists of about 210,000 clones, with under 90% occurring once and the leading ten covering about 7.8%. Looked up from germline, CDR1 is WNHNN and CDR2 is SYGVQD (reference sequence). V dropped 2 bases and J dropped 2; count of bases not matched to a gene: 5. This CDR3 has 16 amino acids. This chain uses TRBV10-1 with TRBJ1-5; 8 positions agree with TRBD1. The sequenced material came from peripheral blood. This receptor was obtained from a woman of 80 years or more with COVID-19, enrolled during active disease. CDR3 in amino acids: CASSETGGRGNQPQHF. The CDR3 bases are TGCGCCAGCAGTGAGACAGGGGGACGGGGCAATCAGCCCCAGCATTTT.